These 13 T cell receptor beta chains originate from one sample sequenced in a study of naive and memory T cell subsets. Broader study findings: Possibly reflecting memory cells re-expressing CD45RA, a few larger clonotypes occurred in naive repertoires, especially CD8.

Their antigen targets remain unknown. Two oligonucleotides, mixed equimolar, formed the beta constant-region primer covering TRBC1 and TRBC2. The ligated cDNA underwent four PCR rounds using SP2 and nested alpha and beta constant-region primers. TCRdb passed the UMI-ligation and nested PCR reads through MiXCR, listing each CDR3 protein once. Of around 140,000 distinct CDR3 sequences in the sample, approximately 20% are singletons; the top ten hold around 0.63%. Source material: naive CD8+ T cells from blood. These receptors originate from a human donor in good health.

The gene calls are TRBV29-1 and TRBJ2-3; 10 positions match TRBD2. The CDR3 is made up of 15 amino acids. Germline V lookup: CDR1 SQVTM, CDR2 ANQGSEA. V was pared by 3 bases and J by 6 bases, with 9 bases of the junction left unmatched. The CDR3 coding sequence is TGCAGCGTTGAGGTAGCGGGAGGTTCTAGGGATACGCAGTATTTT. Encoded protein: CSVEVAGGSRDTQYF.

This clonotype was observed a few times. The chain has TRBV6-1 and TRBJ1-6; D gene uncertain. Germline lookup yields CDR1 MNHNS and CDR2 SASEGT. Trimming stripped 3 bases from V and 15 bases from J, with 18 bases between. This CDR3 comprises 14 residues. The CDR3 region is CASSEFMERVGLHF. The CDR3 DNA follows: TGTGCCAGCAGTGAGTTCATGGAAAGGGTCGGCCTCCACTTT.

The chain couples TRBV13 to TRBJ1-2; 11 nucleotides line up with TRBD1. V shed 5 bases, J shed 4 bases, and the junction held 12 bases outside the gene matches. The germline V gene has CDR1 PRHDT and CDR2 FYEKMQ (reference sequence). The CDR3 contains 17 residues. The DNA for the CDR3 is TGTGCCAGCAGCCACAGGACAGGGGGCTCGGGGCGCTATGGCTACACCTTC. This translates into CASSHRTGGSGRYGYTF.

This clonotype was seen more than once but under ten times. The chain links TRBV20-1 to TRBJ1-2; tentatively, D is TRBD1 (5 bases). Germline V lookup: CDR1 DFQATT, CDR2 SNEGSKA (reference sequence). This CDR3 has 16 residues. The germline V and J ends were trimmed by 0 bases and 4 bases, with 18 bases remaining between them. The DNA of the CDR3 is TGCAGTGCTAGAGACCAAGACCAGGGACCCCTCTATGGCTACACCTTC. As protein: CSARDQDQGPLYGYTF.

The CDR3 region is CASSLGTGVQQYF. For the CDR3, the DNA is TGTGCCAGCAGTTTAGGGACGGGAGTACAACAGTACTTC. V usage is TRBV28 and J usage is TRBJ2-7; maybe TRBD2 (6 bases). CDR3 length equals 13 residues. The germline gives CDR1 MDHEN, CDR2 SYDVKM. V was cut by 2 bases and J by 10 bases, with 15 bases left in between.

A few counts support this clonotype. The chain combines TRBV12-3 or TRBV12-4 with TRBJ2-1; 12 nucleotides agree with TRBD2. Unmatched junction bases numbered 3, after V lost 3 bases and J lost 0 bases. There are 17 residues in the CDR3. CDR3 sequence (DNA): TGTGCCAGCAGTTTGACTAGCGGGAGTTACTCCTACAATGAGCAGTTCTTC. It yields the protein CASSLTSGSYSYNEQFF.

This clonotype was detected a few times. The rearrangement links TRBV29-1 to TRBJ2-3, with 10 bases matching TRBD2. V shed 4 bases, J shed 0 bases, and the junction held 7 bases outside the gene matches. Germline CDR1 reads SQVTM; CDR2 reads ANQGSEA. The CDR3 runs 16 residues. The CDR3 loop is CSVAGTSDQSTDTQYF. The CDR3 DNA is TGCAGCGTTGCCGGGACTAGCGACCAGAGCACAGATACGCAGTATTTT.

This clonotype was seen at least ten times. V usage is TRBV29-1 and J usage is TRBJ2-1; D gene unclear. Germline V gives CDR1 SQVTM, CDR2 ANQGSEA. The germline V and J ends were trimmed by 5 bases and 8 bases, with 22 bases remaining between them. The CDR3 has 15 residues. The CDR3 protein is CSVIGGFSESYEQFF. CDR3 coding DNA: TGCAGCGTTATTGGTGGTTTTTCTGAGTCCTATGAGCAGTTCTTC.

This clonotype came up a few times. J is TRBJ2-7 and V is TRBV27; perhaps TRBD1 as D (6 bases). The V end was cut by 3 bases, the J end by 2 bases, with 11 bases between. CDR1 is MNHEY and CDR2 is SMNVEV in the germline V gene (reference sequence). CDR3 length: 14 residues. The CDR3 reads CASSLSGTPYEQYF. The CDR3 bases are TGTGCCAGCAGTTTGTCCGGGACACCCTACGAGCAGTACTTC.

The CDR3 spells CASSLARGLYNEQFF. The CDR3 DNA reads as TGTGCCAGCAGCTTAGCCAGGGGGCTGTACAATGAGCAGTTCTTC. The rearrangement joins TRBV7-9 to TRBJ2-1; 8 bases align to TRBD1. V lost 0 bases to trimming and J lost 4 bases; unmatched junction nucleotides: 2. Per germline, CDR1 SEHNR and CDR2 FQNEAQ (reference sequence). The CDR3 contains 15 residues.

The chain uses TRBV4-1 and TRBJ1-2; D is undetermined. The germline V and J ends were trimmed by 4 bases and 5 bases, with 5 bases remaining between them. CDR1 and CDR2 from the germline V gene are MGHRA and YSYEKL. The CDR3 length is 11 residues. CDR3 sequence reads: CASSRGYGYTF. CDR3 nucleotides: TGCGCCAGCAGCCGAGGGTATGGCTACACCTTC.

The V and J genes are TRBV6-6 and TRBJ1-1; no reliable D call. Germline V gene data show CDR1 as MNHNY and CDR2 as SVGAGI (reference sequence). The CDR3 is 11 residues long. V lost 3 bases to trimming and J lost 10 bases, with 9 bases between them. As DNA, the CDR3 is TGTGCCAGCAGTTATAGTCCATCAGCTTTCTTT. It is translated as CASSYSPSAFF.

A word on this clonotype: A read error may be the cause here, since a much bigger clone is one base away. The chain carries TRBV6-5 and TRBJ1-1, with a possible D match to TRBD1 (5 bases). Germline assignment: CDR1 MNHEY and CDR2 SVGAGI. The CDR3 runs 13 residues. The CDR3 loop is CANSYQGNTEAFF. In DNA, the CDR3 is TGTGCCAACAGTTACCAGGGGAACACTGAAGCTTTCTTT.